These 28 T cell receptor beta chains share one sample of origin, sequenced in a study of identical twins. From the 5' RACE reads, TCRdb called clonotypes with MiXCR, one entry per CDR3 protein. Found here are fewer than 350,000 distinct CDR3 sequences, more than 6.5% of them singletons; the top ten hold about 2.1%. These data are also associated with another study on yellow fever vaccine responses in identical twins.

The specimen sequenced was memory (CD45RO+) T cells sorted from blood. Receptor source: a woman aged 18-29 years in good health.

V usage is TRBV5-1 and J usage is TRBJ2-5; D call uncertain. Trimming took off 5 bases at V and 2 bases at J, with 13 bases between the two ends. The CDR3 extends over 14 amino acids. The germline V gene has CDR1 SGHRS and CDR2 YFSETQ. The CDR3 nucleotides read TGCGCCAGCAGTGCCGGAGAAGGGCAAGAGACCCAGTACTTC. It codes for CASSAGEGQETQYF.

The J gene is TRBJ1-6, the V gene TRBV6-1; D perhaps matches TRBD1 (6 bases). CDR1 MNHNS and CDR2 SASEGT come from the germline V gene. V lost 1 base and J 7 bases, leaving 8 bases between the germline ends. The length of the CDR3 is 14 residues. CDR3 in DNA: TGTGCCAGCAGTGAAGACAGGGCGAATTCACCCCTCCACTTT. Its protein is CASSEDRANSPLHF.

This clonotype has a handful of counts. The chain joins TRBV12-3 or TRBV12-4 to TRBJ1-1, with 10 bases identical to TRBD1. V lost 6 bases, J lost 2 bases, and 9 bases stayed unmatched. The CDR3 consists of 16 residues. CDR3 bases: TGTGCCAGCAGGCACTCCGGGACAGGGGAAAACACTGAAGCTTTCTTT. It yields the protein CASRHSGTGENTEAFF.

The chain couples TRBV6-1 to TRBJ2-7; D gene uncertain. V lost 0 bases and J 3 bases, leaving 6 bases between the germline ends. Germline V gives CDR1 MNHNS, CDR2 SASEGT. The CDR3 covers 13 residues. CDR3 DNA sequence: TGTGCCAGCAGTGAAGCGTCTAGCTACGAGCAGTACGTC. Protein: CASSEASSYEQYV.

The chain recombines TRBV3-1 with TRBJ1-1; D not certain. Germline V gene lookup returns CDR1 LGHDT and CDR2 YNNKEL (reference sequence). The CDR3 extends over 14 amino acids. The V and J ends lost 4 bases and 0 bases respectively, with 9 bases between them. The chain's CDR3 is CASSLFSLNTEAFF. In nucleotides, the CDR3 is TGTGCCAGCAGCCTATTTAGTCTGAACACTGAAGCTTTCTTT.

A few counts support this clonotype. The CDR3 DNA reads TGCGCCAGCAGCGTTAGACAGGGGGCAAGGGAGACCCAGTACTTC. Its protein product is CASSVRQGARETQYF. V usage is TRBV5-1 and J usage is TRBJ2-5; 10 positions match TRBD1. Per the germline V gene, CDR1 is SGHRS and CDR2 is YFSETQ. CDR3 length equals 15 residues. J was trimmed by 5 bases and V by 4 bases; bases with no gene match: 8.

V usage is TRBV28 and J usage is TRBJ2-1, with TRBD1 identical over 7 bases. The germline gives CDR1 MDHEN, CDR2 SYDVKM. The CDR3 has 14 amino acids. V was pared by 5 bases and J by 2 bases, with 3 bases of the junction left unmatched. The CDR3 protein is CASSGTAPYNEQFF. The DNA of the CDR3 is TGTGCCAGCAGTGGGACAGCCCCCTACAATGAGCAGTTCTTC.

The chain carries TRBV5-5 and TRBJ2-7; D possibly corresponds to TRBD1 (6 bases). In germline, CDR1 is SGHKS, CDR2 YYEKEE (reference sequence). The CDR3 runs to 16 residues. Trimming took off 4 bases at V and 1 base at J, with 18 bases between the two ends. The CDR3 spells CASSTTGSSVSYEQYF. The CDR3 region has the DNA TGTGCCAGCAGCACGACAGGATCTTCGGTTTCCTACGAGCAGTACTTC. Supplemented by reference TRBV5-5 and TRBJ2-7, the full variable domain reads DAGVTQSPTHLIKTRGQQVTLRCSPISGHKSVSWYQQVLGQGPQFIFQYYEKEERGRGNFPDRFSARQFPNYSSELNVNALLLGDSALYLCASSTTGSSVSYEQYFGPGTRLTVT.

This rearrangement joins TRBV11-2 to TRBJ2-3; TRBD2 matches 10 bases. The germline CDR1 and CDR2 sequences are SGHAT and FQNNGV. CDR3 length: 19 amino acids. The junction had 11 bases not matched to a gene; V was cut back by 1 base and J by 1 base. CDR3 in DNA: TGTGCCAGCAGCTTAGTAGCGGGAGGACTCCTGCGGGGCACAGATACGCAGTATTTT. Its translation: CASSLVAGGLLRGTDTQYF.

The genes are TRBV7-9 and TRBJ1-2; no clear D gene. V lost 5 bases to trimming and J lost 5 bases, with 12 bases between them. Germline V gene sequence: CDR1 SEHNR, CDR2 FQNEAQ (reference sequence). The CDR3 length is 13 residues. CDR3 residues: CASSMAPPYGYTF. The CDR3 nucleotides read TGTGCCAGCAGCATGGCGCCTCCTTATGGCTACACCTTC.

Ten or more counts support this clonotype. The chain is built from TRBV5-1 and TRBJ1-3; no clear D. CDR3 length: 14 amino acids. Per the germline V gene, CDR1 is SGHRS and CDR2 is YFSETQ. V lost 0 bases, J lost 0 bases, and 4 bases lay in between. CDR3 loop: CASSLASSGNTIYF. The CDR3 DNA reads TGCGCCAGCAGCTTGGCGAGCTCTGGAAACACCATATATTTT.

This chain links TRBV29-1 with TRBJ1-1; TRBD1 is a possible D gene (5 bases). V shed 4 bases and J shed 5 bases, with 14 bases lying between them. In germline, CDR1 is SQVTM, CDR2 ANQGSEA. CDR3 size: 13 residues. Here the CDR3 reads CSVGLGGSTEAFF. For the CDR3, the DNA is TGCAGCGTTGGGCTGGGGGGGTCAACTGAAGCTTTCTTT. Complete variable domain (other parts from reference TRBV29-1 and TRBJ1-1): SAVISQKPSRDICQRGTSLTIQCQVDSQVTMMFWYRQQPGQSLTLIATANQGSEATYESGFVIDKFPISRPNLTFSTLTVSNMSPEDSSIYLCSVGLGGSTEAFFGQGTRLTVV.

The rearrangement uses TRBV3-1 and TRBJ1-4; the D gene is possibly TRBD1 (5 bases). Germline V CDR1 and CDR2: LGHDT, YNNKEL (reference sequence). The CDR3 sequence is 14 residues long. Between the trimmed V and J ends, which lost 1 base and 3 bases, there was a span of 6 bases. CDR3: CASSQGQSNEKLFF. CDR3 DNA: TGTGCCAGCAGCCAAGGACAGTCTAATGAAAAACTGTTTTTT.

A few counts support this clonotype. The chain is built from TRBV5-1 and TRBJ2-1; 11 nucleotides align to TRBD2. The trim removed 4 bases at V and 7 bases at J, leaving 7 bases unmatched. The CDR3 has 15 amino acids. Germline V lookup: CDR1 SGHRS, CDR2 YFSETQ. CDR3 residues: CASSPLAGVSNEQFF. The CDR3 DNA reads TGCGCCAGCAGCCCACTAGCGGGAGTGAGTAATGAGCAGTTCTTC.

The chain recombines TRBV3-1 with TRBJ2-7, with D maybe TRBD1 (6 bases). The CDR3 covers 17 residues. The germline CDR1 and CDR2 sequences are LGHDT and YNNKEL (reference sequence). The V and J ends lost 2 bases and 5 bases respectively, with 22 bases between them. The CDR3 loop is CASSQNLLVGHRNEQYF. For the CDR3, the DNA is TGTGCCAGCAGCCAAAATCTTCTCGTGGGACACCGGAACGAGCAGTACTTC.

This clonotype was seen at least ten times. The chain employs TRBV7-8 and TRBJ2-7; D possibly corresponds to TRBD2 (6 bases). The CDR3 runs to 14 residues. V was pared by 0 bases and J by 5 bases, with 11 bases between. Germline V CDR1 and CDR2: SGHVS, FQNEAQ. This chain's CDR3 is CASSLAATRDEQYF. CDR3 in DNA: TGTGCCAGCAGCTTAGCGGCGACTAGAGACGAGCAGTACTTC.

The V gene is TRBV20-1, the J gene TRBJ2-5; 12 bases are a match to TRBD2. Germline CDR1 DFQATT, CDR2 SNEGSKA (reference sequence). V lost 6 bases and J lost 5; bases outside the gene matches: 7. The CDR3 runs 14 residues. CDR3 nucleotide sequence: TGCAGTGCCCACGGACTAGCGGGGATGGAGACCCAGTACTTC. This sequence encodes CSAHGLAGMETQYF.

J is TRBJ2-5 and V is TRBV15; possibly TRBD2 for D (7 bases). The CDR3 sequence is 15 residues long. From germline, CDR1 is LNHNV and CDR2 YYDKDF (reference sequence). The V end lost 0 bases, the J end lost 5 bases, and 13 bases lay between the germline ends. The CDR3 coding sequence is TGTGCCACCAGCAGAGATTCGGGGGGCGGGGAGACCCAGTACTTC. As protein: CATSRDSGGGETQYF.

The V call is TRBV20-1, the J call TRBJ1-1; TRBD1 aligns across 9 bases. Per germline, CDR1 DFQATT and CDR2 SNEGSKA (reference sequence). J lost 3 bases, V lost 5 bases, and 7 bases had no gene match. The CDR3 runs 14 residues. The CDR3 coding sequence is TGCAGTGCTCGACGGACAGGGGTAGACACTGAAGCTTTCTTT. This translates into CSARRTGVDTEAFF.

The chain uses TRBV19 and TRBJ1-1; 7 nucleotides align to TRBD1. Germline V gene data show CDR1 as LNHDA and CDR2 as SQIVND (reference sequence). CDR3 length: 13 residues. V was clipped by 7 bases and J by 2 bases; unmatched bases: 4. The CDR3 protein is CASNTGANTEAFF. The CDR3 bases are TGTGCCAGTAACACAGGGGCAAACACTGAAGCTTTCTTT.

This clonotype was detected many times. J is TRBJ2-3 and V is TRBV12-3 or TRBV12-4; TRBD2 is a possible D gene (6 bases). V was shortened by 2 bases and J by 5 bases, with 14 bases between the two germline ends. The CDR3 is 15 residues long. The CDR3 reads CASSLFQTREDTQYF. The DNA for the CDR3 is TGTGCCAGCAGTTTATTTCAGACTAGAGAAGATACGCAGTATTTT.

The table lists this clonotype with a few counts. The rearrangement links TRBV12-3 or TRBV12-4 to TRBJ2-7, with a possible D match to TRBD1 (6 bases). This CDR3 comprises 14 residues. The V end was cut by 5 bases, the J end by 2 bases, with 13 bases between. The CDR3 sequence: CASSPRQATYEQYF. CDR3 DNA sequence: TGTGCCAGCAGTCCGCGACAGGCTACCTACGAGCAGTACTTC.

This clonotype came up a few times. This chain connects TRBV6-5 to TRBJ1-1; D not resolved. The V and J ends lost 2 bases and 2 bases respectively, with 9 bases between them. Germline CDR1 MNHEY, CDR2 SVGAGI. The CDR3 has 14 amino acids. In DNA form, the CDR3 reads TGTGCCAGCAGTTACGGGCAAACCAACACTGAAGCTTTCTTT. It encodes CASSYGQTNTEAFF.

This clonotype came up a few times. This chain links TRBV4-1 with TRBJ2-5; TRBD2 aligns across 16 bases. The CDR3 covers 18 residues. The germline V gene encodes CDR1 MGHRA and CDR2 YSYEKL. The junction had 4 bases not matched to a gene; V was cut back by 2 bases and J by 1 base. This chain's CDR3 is CASSQSGTSGGVQETQYF. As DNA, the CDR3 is TGCGCCAGCAGCCAATCCGGGACTAGCGGGGGGGTCCAAGAGACCCAGTACTTC.

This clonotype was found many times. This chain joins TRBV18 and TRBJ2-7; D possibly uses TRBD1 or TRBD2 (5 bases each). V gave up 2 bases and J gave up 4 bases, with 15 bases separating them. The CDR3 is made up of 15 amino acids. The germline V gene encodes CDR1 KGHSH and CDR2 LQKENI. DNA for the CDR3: TGTGCCAGCTCACCATCCGGGACGAGAACTTACGAGCAGTACTTC. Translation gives CASSPSGTRTYEQYF.

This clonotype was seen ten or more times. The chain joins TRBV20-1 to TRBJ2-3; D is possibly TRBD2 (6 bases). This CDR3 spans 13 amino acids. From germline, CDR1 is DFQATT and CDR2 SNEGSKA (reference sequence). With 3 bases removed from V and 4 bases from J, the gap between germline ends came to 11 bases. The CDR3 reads CSARGGKADTQYF. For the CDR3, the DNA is TGCAGTGCTAGGGGCGGGAAAGCAGATACGCAGTATTTT.

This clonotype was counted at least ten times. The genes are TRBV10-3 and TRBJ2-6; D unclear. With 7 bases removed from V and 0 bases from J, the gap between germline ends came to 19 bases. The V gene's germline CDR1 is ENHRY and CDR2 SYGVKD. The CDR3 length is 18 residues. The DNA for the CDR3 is TGTGCCATCACCCGAAGCGCACCCACAAGCTCTGGGGCCAACGTCCTGACTTTC. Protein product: CAITRSAPTSSGANVLTF.

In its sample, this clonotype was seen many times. CDR3 region: CATSDDGPKTYNEQFF. CDR3 bases: TGTGCCACCAGCGACGATGGGCCAAAGACCTACAATGAGCAGTTCTTC. This chain joins TRBV24-1 and TRBJ2-1; D ambiguous. V gave up 7 bases and J gave up 2 bases, with 17 bases separating them. Germline CDR1 is KGHDR and CDR2 is SFDVKD. CDR3 size: 16 residues.